This T cell receptor beta chain was profiled in a study of T-cell reconstitution after alpha-beta-depleted transplantation in children. Overall study findings and caveats: Recipient T cells and thymic progenitors that survived were the source of the high TCRbeta diversity seen at day 60 in some patients. By one year post-transplant, T-cell counts and diversity largely arose from T cells that were newly produced. Where alpha-beta T cells came from about two months after transplant was reportedly several hundred expanded graft clones.

The CDR3 covers 15 residues. Per the germline V gene, CDR1 is LNHNV and CDR2 is YYDKDF (reference sequence). Trimming pared 4 bases from V and 5 bases from J, leaving 16 bases between. Construction of the TCRbeta library involved unique molecular identifiers. TCRdb reanalysed the PCR reads using MiXCR and keeps one entry per CDR3 protein. The sample lists more than 400,000 distinct CDR3 sequences, around two fifths occurring once. This clonotype has a count of ten or more. The antigen is unknown. This TCR came from a girl aged 2-9 years with aplastic anemia, due to receive a stem cell transplant. The specimen was PBMCs, collected before TCRalphabeta/CD19-depleted stem cell transplant. The chain has TRBV15 and TRBJ2-3; D tentatively reads TRBD1 or TRBD2 (5 bases each). The CDR3 sequence is CATSKGPLGRDTQYF. Here the CDR3 DNA reads TGTGCCACCAGCAAGGGACCGTTGGGGAGAGATACGCAGTATTTT.